This T cell receptor beta chain was identified during a study of blood T cells in healthy people across ages. Researchers collected about 9.7 milliliters of peripheral blood from every single donor. Germline CDR1 is DFQATT and CDR2 is SNEGSKA (reference sequence). The CDR3 has 14 residues. J lost 11 bases, V lost 0 bases, and 12 bases had no gene match. A second PCR of 7 to 11 cycles used a sample-barcoded 5' primer and a J-beta primer mix. MiXCR, applied by TCRdb to the 5' RACE reads, yields one record per CDR3 protein. The sample has some 1.8 million distinct CDR3 sequences; around 42% are singletons.

The sample was blood. This receptor was taken from a human donor in good health. The V gene is TRBV20-1, the J gene TRBJ2-5; 7 nucleotides match TRBD2. CDR3 protein: CSARDPSGAGEQYF. CDR3 sequence (DNA): TGCAGTGCTAGAGATCCGAGCGGGGCGGGGGAGCAGTACTTC.